These 23 T cell receptor beta chains were all obtained from the same sample, sequenced in a study of cytomegalovirus exposure and HLA in healthy donors. A multiplex PCR was run with 60 Vbeta primers and 13 Jbeta primers. Clones were sequenced by immunoSEQ multiplex PCR, and TCRdb holds only the in-frame ones, with some missing. The sample consists of tens of thousands of clones, 65% to 80% of them appearing once. The specimen sequenced was PBMCs. These receptors originate from a woman aged 45-65 years in good health and CMV-seropositive.

The chain recombines TRBV10-3 with TRBJ2-6; 8 bases match TRBD1. The CDR3 totals 18 residues. With 4 bases clipped from V and 1 base from J, the junction kept 9 bases outside the gene matches. In germline, CDR1 is ENHRY, CDR2 SYGVKD. CDR3 loop: CAISGNRGSDSGANVLTF. The CDR3 DNA reads as TGTGCCATCAGTGGAAACAGGGGGAGCGATTCTGGGGCCAACGTCCTGACTTTC.

V gene TRBV5-1 combines with J gene TRBJ2-1; D is perhaps TRBD1 (5 bases). The CDR3 is made up of 14 amino acids. Trimming shortened V by 0 bases and J by 4 bases, and 8 bases separated the two germline ends. Germline CDR1 and CDR2: SGHRS and YFSETQ. DNA for the CDR3: TGCGCCAGCAGCTTGGAGGGGCAGTACAATGAGCAGTTCTTC. This gives the protein CASSLEGQYNEQFF.

The chain employs TRBV7-3 and TRBJ2-7; the match to TRBD2 covers 7 bases. The length of the CDR3 is 14 residues. The V and J ends lost 5 bases and 2 bases, in that order; junction bases with no gene match: 6. Germline V gene data show CDR1 as SGHTA and CDR2 as FQGTGA. The CDR3 nucleotides read TGTGCCAGCAGCCGTGGGGGGGGTACCTACGAGCAGTACTTC. Encoded protein: CASSRGGGTYEQYF. The full variable domain, completed using reference TRBV7-3 and TRBJ2-7, is GAGVSQTPSNKVTEKGKYVELRCDPISGHTALYWYRQSLGQGPEFLIYFQGTGAADDSGLPNDRFFAVRPEGSVSTLKIQRTERGDSAVYLCASSRGGGTYEQYFGPGTRLTVT.

The rearrangement uses TRBV7-2 and TRBJ2-3; 9 bases are a match to TRBD2. After removal of 8 bases from V and 7 bases from J, the junction contained 10 bases not matched to a gene. This CDR3 spans 14 amino acids. Germline V gives CDR1 SGHTA, CDR2 FQGNSA. CDR3 sequence reads: CASGTSGSRNTQYF. For the CDR3, the DNA is TGTGCCAGCGGAACTAGCGGGTCGAGGAATACGCAGTATTTT. The full variable domain, its missing parts supplied by reference TRBV7-2 and TRBJ2-3, is GAGVSQSPSNKVTEKGKDVELRCDPISGHTALYWYRQSLGQGLEFLIYFQGNSAPDKSGLPSDRFSAERTGGSVSTLTIQRTQQEDSAVYLCASGTSGSRNTQYFGPGTRLTVL.

The rearrangement links TRBV27 to TRBJ1-5, with D possibly matching TRBD1 (6 bases). V was pared by 4 bases and J by 4 bases, with 11 bases between. The CDR3 runs to 14 residues. In germline, CDR1 is MNHEY, CDR2 SMNVEV (reference sequence). The CDR3 DNA reads TGTGCCAGCAGTTCGACAGGCCGTAATCAGCCCCAGCATTTT. This gives the protein CASSSTGRNQPQHF.

This rearrangement joins TRBV28 to TRBJ1-2; 7 bases fit TRBD1. The CDR3 runs 14 residues. Trimming took 1 base from V and 5 from J; bases not matched to a gene: 4. Germline V gene sequence: CDR1 MDHEN, CDR2 SYDVKM. CDR3 in amino acids: CASSLLQGTYGYTF. DNA of the CDR3: TGTGCCAGCAGTTTATTACAGGGGACATATGGCTACACCTTC.

The CDR3 nucleotides read TGTGCCAGCAGTGAAGCTTCTGCGGGAGCAGAGACCCAGTACTTC. Translation: CASSEASAGAETQYF. The rearrangement links TRBV2 to TRBJ2-5, with 7 bases that match TRBD2. V was clipped by 0 bases and J by 4 bases; unmatched bases: 5. The CDR3 consists of 15 residues. Germline loops: CDR1 SNHLY, CDR2 FYNNEI.

This clone came up a few times. The rearrangement uses TRBV15 and TRBJ2-5, with 7 bases identical to TRBD1. Trimming cost V 2 bases and J 4 bases; bases outside gene matches: 10. The CDR3 loop spans 16 amino acids. Per germline, CDR1 LNHNV and CDR2 YYDKDF (reference sequence). DNA of the CDR3: TGTGCCACCAGCAGACATTGGACAGGAGAGGGAGAGACCCAGTACTTC. Its translation: CATSRHWTGEGETQYF.

V gene TRBV11-2 combines with J gene TRBJ2-1; D unclear. V gave up 3 bases and J gave up 5 bases, with 5 bases separating them. Looked up from germline, CDR1 is SGHAT and CDR2 is FQNNGV. The CDR3 contains 12 residues. This chain's CDR3 is CASSFGDNEQFF. The CDR3 coding sequence is TGTGCCAGCAGCTTCGGTGACAATGAGCAGTTCTTC.

This chain uses TRBV28 with TRBJ2-1, with 8 bases matching TRBD2. Germline V CDR1 and CDR2: MDHEN, SYDVKM. The CDR3 contains 10 residues. V trimming: 5 bases; J trimming: 14 bases; junction bases outside the gene matches: 2. The CDR3 is CASSSGRKFF. CDR3 coding DNA: TGTGCCAGCAGTAGCGGGAGAAAGTTCTTC.

The gene calls are TRBV5-1 and TRBJ2-1; D may be TRBD2 (6 bases). This CDR3 is built from 15 residues. Per germline, CDR1 SGHRS and CDR2 YFSETQ. The germline V and J ends were trimmed by 2 bases and 0 bases, with 9 bases remaining between them. As DNA, the CDR3 is TGCGCCAGCAGCTTACCCGGGGGCTCCTACAATGAGCAGTTCTTC. This codes for CASSLPGGSYNEQFF.

The chain joins TRBV5-4 to TRBJ2-1; 9 bases match TRBD2. The ends lost 3 bases at V and 2 bases at J; junction bases unmatched: 3. CDR3 size: 15 residues. The germline CDR1 and CDR2 sequences are SGHNT and YYREEE (reference sequence). CDR3 region: CASSSAGGTYNEQFF. The CDR3 DNA follows: TGTGCCAGCAGCTCAGCGGGAGGAACCTACAATGAGCAGTTCTTC.

The rearrangement links TRBV6-1 to TRBJ1-4; the match to TRBD1 covers 7 bases. This CDR3 spans 14 amino acids. Germline CDR1 and CDR2: MNHNS and SASEGT. Losses at the gene ends were 5 bases for V and 8 bases for J; bases not matched to a gene: 8. Here the CDR3 reads CASSLVDREEKLFF. The CDR3 nucleotides are TGTGCCAGCAGTCTAGTTGACAGGGAGGAAAAACTGTTTTTT.

This clone was counted a few times. The rearrangement uses TRBV5-6 and TRBJ2-1; 8 bases match TRBD2. The CDR3 has 11 amino acids. Germline values: CDR1 SGHDT, CDR2 YYEEEE. The V and J ends lost 3 bases and 13 bases, in that order; junction bases with no gene match: 3. CDR3: CASSYLAGQFF. CDR3 bases: TGTGCCAGCAGCTATCTAGCGGGCCAGTTCTTC. Together with reference TRBV5-6 and TRBJ2-1, the CDR3 gives the full variable domain: DAGVTQSPTHLIKTRGQQVTLRCSPKSGHDTVSWYQQALGQGPQFIFQYYEEEERQRGNFPDRFSGHQFPNYSSELNVNALLLGDSALYLCASSYLAGQFFGPGTRLTVL.

The chain combines TRBV14 with TRBJ2-5; D might be TRBD1 (6 bases). V was cut by 1 base and J by 7 bases, with 19 bases left in between. The germline CDR1 and CDR2 sequences are SGHDN and FVKESK. The CDR3 runs to 16 residues. DNA for the CDR3: TGTGCCAGCAGCCAAGCCAGAGACAGGCATCTCTTGACCCAGTACTTC. Its translation is CASSQARDRHLLTQYF.

The V call is TRBV10-1, the J call TRBJ2-3; the D gene is possibly TRBD2 (6 bases). CDR1 WNHNN and CDR2 SYGVQD come from the germline V gene (reference sequence). The length of the CDR3 is 16 residues. With 2 bases removed from V and 0 bases from J, the gap between germline ends came to 12 bases. CDR3 amino acids: CASSESYSGSTDTQYF. DNA for the CDR3: TGCGCCAGCAGTGAGAGTTACAGCGGGAGCACAGATACGCAGTATTTT.

The chain recombines TRBV18 with TRBJ2-3, with 7 bases that match TRBD1. V was clipped by 3 bases and J by 0 bases; unmatched bases: 6. Per germline, CDR1 KGHSH and CDR2 LQKENI. The CDR3 extends over 16 amino acids. The DNA of the CDR3 is TGTGCCAGCTCACCGACCGGGACAGAAAGCACAGATACGCAGTATTTT. This codes for CASSPTGTESTDTQYF.

This chain joins TRBV28 and TRBJ2-1, with a tentative D call TRBD1 (6 bases). The CDR3 has 14 amino acids. CDR1 is MDHEN and CDR2 is SYDVKM in the germline V gene. V dropped 3 bases and J dropped 8 bases, with 14 bases sitting between them. In DNA form, the CDR3 reads TGTGCCAGCAGTTTTCTGGGGGCGAGGTATGAGCAGTTCTTC. The encoded protein is CASSFLGARYEQFF.

J is TRBJ2-2 and V is TRBV5-4; 14 bases are a match to TRBD2. Germline V gene sequence: CDR1 SGHNT, CDR2 YYREEE (reference sequence). Trimming cost V 4 bases and J 7 bases; bases outside gene matches: 12. This CDR3 contains 18 residues. In DNA, the CDR3 is TGTGCCAGCAGCCAACCTATTGGGACTAGCGGGAGAGGCGGGGAGCTGTTTTTT. It encodes CASSQPIGTSGRGGELFF. The whole variable domain, remainder taken from reference TRBV5-4 and TRBJ2-2, is ETGVTQSPTHLIKTRGQQVTLRCSSQSGHNTVSWYQQALGQGPQFIFQYYREEENGRGNFPPRFSGLQFPNYSSELNVNALELDDSALYLCASSQPIGTSGRGGELFFGEGSRLTVL.

This clone showed up just a few times. The J gene is TRBJ2-7, the V gene TRBV28; TRBD1 aligns across 9 bases. CDR3 length equals 15 residues. V gave up 4 bases and J gave up 5 bases; unmatched junction bases: 9. The germline V gene encodes CDR1 MDHEN and CDR2 SYDVKM. The CDR3 region is CASSSVPGQGNEQYF. The CDR3 DNA sequence: TGTGCCAGCAGTTCTGTTCCGGGACAGGGCAACGAGCAGTACTTC.

The chain links TRBV13 to TRBJ1-1; 8 positions agree with TRBD1. The germline V gene encodes CDR1 PRHDT and CDR2 FYEKMQ (reference sequence). CDR3 size: 13 residues. V lost 6 bases and J lost 8; bases outside the gene matches: 8. The CDR3 here is CASSFQGATEAFF. The DNA for the CDR3 is TGTGCCAGCAGTTTTCAGGGGGCTACCGAAGCTTTCTTT.

The chain employs TRBV9 and TRBJ2-2; 8 positions agree with TRBD2. With V trimmed by 0 bases and J by 3 bases, 4 bases remained unmatched. CDR1 is SGDLS, CDR2 YYNGEE, per germline. There are 16 residues in the CDR3. The CDR3 nucleotides read TGTGCCAGCAGCGTAGTTTCCGGGGGGGACACCGGGGAGCTGTTTTTT. This translates into CASSVVSGGDTGELFF. Together with reference TRBV9 and TRBJ2-2, the CDR3 gives the full variable domain: DSGVTQTPKHLITATGQRVTLRCSPRSGDLSVYWYQQSLDQGLQFLIQYYNGEERAKGNILERFSAQQFPDLHSELNLSSLELGDSALYFCASSVVSGGDTGELFFGEGSRLTVL.

The chain recombines TRBV28 with TRBJ2-1; tentative D call: TRBD2 (5 bases). The ends were cut back, 3 bases at V and 4 bases at J, with 10 bases in the middle. The CDR3 runs to 14 residues. In germline, CDR1 is MDHEN, CDR2 SYDVKM. The CDR3 is CASSLASRYNEQFF. The CDR3 nucleotides are TGTGCCAGCAGTTTGGCTAGCAGATACAATGAGCAGTTCTTC.